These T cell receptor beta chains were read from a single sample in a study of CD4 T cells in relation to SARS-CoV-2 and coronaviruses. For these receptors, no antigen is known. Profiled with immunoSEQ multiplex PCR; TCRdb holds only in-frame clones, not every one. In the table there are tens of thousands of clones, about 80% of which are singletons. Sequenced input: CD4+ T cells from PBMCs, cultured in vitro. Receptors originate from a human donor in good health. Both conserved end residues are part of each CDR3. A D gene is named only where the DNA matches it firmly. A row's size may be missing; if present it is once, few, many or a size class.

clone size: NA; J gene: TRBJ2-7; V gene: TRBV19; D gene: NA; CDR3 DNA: TGTGCCAGTAGTACAGAGCGCCTCTACGAGCAGTACTTC; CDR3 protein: CASSTERLYEQYF
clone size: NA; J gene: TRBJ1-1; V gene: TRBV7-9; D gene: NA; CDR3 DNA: TGTGCCAGCGCCAAAACTCAGGGCCCTGGGGGAGCTTTCTTT; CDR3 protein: CASAKTQGPGGAFF
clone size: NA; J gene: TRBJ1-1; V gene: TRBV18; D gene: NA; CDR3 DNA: TGTGCCAGCTCACCACCGTCCAGAAGTGAAGCTTTCTTT; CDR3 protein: CASSPPSRSEAFF
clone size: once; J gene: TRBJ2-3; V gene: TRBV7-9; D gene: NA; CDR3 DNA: TGTGCCAGCAGCTTAGAGGGGGGGACGGGTACAGATACGCAGTATTTT; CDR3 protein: CASSLEGGTGTDTQYF
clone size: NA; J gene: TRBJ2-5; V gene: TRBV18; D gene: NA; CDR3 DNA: TGTGCCAGCTCACAGGGCGACCAAGAGACCCAGTACTTC; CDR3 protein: CASSQGDQETQYF
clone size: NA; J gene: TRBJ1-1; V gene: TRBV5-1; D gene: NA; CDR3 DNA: TGCGCCAGCAGCTTGGCCTTGAACACTGAAGCTTTCTTT; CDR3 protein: CASSLALNTEAFF
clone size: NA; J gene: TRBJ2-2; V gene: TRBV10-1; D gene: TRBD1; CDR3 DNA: TGCGCCAGCAGTTCGGACAGGTCGGCCGGGGAGCTGTTTTTT; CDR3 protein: CASSSDRSAGELFF
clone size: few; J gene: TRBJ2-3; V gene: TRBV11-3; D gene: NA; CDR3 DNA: TGTGCCAGCAGCTTAGTCGCAGGAAGCACAGATACGCAGTATTTT; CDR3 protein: CASSLVAGSTDTQYF
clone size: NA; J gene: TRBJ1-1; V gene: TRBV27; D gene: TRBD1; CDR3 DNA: TGTGCCAGCGGGGACAGGAGAAACACTGAAGCTTTCTTT; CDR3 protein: CASGDRRNTEAFF
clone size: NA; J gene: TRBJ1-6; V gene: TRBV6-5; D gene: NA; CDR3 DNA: TGTGCCAGCAGTTACGGCCGCTATTCACCCCTCCACTTT; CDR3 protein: CASSYGRYSPLHF